This T cell receptor (beta chain) was observed in a study of Ad26.COV2.S vaccination and SARS-CoV-2 variants. Background on the study: Into the muscle, Ad26.COV2.S was dosed once or twice, 56 days apart. The study, taken as a whole, reports: An underestimation of total T cell responses may have resulted from the TCR breadth and depth analyses.

Germline V gene data show CDR1 as MDHEN and CDR2 as SYDVKM. CDR3 length: 14 residues. With 5 bases removed from V and 7 bases from J, the gap between germline ends came to 15 bases. Treatment: some 20 received Ad26.COV2.S at low or high dose, single or two shots; 5 received placebo; per-sample allocation not given. Sampling was done on day 63 after the first vaccine or placebo injection. As concerns this clone: The antigen remains unidentified.

Repertoires were generated with immunoSEQ multiplex PCR, while TCRdb's copy carries only in-frame clones and drops some. Found here are around 450,000 clones, approximately 88% of them singletons; the top ten hold approximately 4%. The sequence came from a person aged 18-65 years who received the Ad26.COV2.S COVID-19 vaccine or a placebo. The V gene is TRBV28, the J gene TRBJ2-1; a possible D gene is TRBD1 (6 bases). Source: peripheral blood, taken in a trial of Ad26.COV2.S vaccine versus placebo. Here the CDR3 reads CASSRPGVNNEQFF. The CDR3 DNA reads TGTGCCAGCAGTCGGCCAGGGGTCAATAATGAGCAGTTCTTC.